This T cell receptor beta chain was sequenced during a study of blood T cell repertoires in COVID-19. Per the germline V gene, CDR1 is SNHLY and CDR2 is FYNNEI. V was cut by 9 bases and J by 0 bases, with 17 bases left in between. This CDR3 comprises 15 residues. Produced via immunoSEQ multiplex PCR; TCRdb's table is partial and in-frame only. The sample carries about 15,000 clones, under 85% recorded once. Only a few counts were recorded for this clone. This TCR was recovered from a man aged 55 to 69 with acute or convalescent COVID-19. Specimen: peripheral blood. This rearrangement joins TRBV2 to TRBJ1-1; D is perhaps TRBD1 (6 bases). The CDR3 region is CASSRVDRMNTEAFF. DNA for the CDR3: TGTGCCAGTTCGAGGGTAGACAGGATGAACACTGAAGCTTTCTTT.